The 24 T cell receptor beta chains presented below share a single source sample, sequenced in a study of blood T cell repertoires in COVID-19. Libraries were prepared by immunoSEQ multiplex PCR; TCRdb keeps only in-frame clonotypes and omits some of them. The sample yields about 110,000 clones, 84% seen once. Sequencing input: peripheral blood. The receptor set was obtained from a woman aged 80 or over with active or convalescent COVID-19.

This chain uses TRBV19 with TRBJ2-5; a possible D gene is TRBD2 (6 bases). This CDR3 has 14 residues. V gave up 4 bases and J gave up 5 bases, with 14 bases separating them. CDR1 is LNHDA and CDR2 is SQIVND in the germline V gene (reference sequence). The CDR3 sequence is CASSSTAGRETQYF. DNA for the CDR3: TGTGCCAGTAGTAGCACAGCGGGCCGGGAGACCCAGTACTTC. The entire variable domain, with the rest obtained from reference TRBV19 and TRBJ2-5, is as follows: DGGITQSPKYLFRKEGQNVTLSCEQNLNHDAMYWYRQDPGQGLRLIYYSQIVNDFQKGDIAEGYSVSREKKESFPLTVTSAQKNPTAFYLCASSSTAGRETQYFGPGTRLLVL.

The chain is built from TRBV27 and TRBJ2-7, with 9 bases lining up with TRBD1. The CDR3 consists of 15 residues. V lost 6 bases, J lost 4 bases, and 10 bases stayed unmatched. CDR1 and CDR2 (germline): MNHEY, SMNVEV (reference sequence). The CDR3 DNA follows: TGTGCCAGCAGCCTAGCGGACAGGGGTCCGTACGAGCAGTACTTC. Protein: CASSLADRGPYEQYF.

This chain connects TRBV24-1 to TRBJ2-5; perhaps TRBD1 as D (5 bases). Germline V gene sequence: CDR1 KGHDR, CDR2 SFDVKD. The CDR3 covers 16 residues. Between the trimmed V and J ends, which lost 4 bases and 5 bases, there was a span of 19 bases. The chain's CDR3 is CATSDGRGSLGETQYF. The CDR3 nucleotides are TGTGCCACCAGTGACGGTAGGGGCAGCTTAGGCGAGACCCAGTACTTC.

CDR3: CAWSVGRGVTEAFF. CDR3 nucleotide sequence: TGTGCCTGGAGTGTGGGGAGGGGTGTGACTGAAGCTTTCTTT. The gene calls are TRBV30 and TRBJ1-1, with a tentative D call TRBD1 (5 bases). The CDR3 is 14 residues long. CDR1 GTSNPN and CDR2 SVGIG come from the germline V gene (reference sequence). V was clipped by 0 bases and J by 5 bases, with 13 bases between them.

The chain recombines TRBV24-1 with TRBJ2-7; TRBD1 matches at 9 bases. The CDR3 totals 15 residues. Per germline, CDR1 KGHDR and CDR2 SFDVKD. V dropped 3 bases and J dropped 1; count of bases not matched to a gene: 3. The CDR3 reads CATSDPGQGSYEQYF. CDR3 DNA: TGTGCCACCAGTGATCCAGGACAGGGGTCCTACGAGCAGTACTTC.

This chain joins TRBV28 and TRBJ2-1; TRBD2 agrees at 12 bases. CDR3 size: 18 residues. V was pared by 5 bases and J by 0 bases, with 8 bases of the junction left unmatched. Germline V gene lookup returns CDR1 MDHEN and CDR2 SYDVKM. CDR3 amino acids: CASSPPLAGGSSYNEQFF. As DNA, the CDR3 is TGTGCCAGCAGTCCCCCCCTAGCGGGGGGGAGCTCCTACAATGAGCAGTTCTTC.

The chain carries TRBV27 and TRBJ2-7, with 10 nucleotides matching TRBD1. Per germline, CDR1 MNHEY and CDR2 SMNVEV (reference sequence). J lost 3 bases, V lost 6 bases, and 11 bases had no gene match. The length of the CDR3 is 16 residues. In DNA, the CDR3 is TGTGCCAGCAGCCCAAGAGTAGGGACAGGGGTCTACGAGCAGTACTTC. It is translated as CASSPRVGTGVYEQYF.

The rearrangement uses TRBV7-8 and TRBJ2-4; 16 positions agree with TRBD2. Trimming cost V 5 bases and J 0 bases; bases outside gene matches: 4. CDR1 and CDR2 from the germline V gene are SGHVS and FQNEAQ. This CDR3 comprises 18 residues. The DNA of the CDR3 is TGTGCCAGCAGCACGGGACTAGCGGGAGGGTTAGCCAAAAACATTCAGTACTTC. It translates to CASSTGLAGGLAKNIQYF.

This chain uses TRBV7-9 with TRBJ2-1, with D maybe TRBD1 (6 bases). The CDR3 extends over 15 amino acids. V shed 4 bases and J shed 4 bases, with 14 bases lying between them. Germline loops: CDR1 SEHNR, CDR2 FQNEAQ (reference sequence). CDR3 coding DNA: TGTGCCAGCAGCTCTGGGACACCGCCATACAATGAGCAGTTCTTC. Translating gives CASSSGTPPYNEQFF.

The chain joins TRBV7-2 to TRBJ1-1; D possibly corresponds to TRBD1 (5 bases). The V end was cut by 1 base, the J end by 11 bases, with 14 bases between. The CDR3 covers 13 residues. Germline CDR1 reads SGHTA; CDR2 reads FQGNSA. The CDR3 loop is CASSLVGGRDAFF. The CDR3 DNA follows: TGTGCCAGCAGCTTAGTGGGTGGCAGGGATGCTTTCTTT.

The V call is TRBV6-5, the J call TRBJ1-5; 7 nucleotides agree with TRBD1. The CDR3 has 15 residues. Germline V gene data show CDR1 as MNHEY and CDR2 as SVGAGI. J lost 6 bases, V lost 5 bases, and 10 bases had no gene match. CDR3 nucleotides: TGTGCCAGCAGTAACCGGGACAGCCCCCCTCAGCCCCAGCATTTT. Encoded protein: CASSNRDSPPQPQHF.

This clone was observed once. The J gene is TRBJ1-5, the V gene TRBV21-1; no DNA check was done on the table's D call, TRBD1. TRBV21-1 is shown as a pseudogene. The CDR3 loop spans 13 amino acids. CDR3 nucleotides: TGTGCCATCGGCAAGGCAGGGGGCCAGCCCCAGCATTTT. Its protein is CAIGKAGGQPQHF.

The CDR3 sequence is CASSYRRRSGANVLTF. CDR3 coding DNA: TGTGCCAGCAGTTACAGGCGGCGCTCTGGGGCCAACGTCCTGACTTTC. This chain links TRBV6-6 with TRBJ2-6; D is undetermined. With 2 bases removed from V and 0 bases from J, the gap between germline ends came to 8 bases. CDR1 and CDR2 (germline): MNHNY, SVGAGI (reference sequence). The CDR3 has 16 residues.

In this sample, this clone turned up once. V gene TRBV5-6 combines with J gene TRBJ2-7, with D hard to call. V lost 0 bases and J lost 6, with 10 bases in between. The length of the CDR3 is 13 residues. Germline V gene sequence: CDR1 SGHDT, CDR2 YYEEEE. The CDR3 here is CASSLVGGGEQYF. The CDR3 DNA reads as TGTGCCAGCAGCTTGGTAGGCGGTGGCGAGCAGTACTTC. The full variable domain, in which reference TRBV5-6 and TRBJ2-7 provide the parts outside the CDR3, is DAGVTQSPTHLIKTRGQQVTLRCSPKSGHDTVSWYQQALGQGPQFIFQYYEEEERQRGNFPDRFSGHQFPNYSSELNVNALLLGDSALYLCASSLVGGGEQYFGPGTRLTVT.

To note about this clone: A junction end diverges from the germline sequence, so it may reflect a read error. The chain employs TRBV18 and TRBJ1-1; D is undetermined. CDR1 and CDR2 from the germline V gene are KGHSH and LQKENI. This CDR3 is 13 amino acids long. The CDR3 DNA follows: TGTGCCAGCTCGCCACAGCTGAACACTGAAGCTTTCTTT. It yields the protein CASSPQLNTEAFF.

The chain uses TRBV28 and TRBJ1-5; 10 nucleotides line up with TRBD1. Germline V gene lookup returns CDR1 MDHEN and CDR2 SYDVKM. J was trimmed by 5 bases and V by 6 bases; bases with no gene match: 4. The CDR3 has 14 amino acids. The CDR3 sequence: CASRRQGADQPQHF. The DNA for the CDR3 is TGTGCCAGCAGGAGACAGGGGGCCGATCAGCCCCAGCATTTT.

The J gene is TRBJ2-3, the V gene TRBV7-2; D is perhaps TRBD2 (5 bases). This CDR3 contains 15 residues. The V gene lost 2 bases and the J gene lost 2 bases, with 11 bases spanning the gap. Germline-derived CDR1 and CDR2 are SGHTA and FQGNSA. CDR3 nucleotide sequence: TGTGCCAGCAGCTTATTCGGGGAAACCACAGATACGCAGTATTTT. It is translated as CASSLFGETTDTQYF.

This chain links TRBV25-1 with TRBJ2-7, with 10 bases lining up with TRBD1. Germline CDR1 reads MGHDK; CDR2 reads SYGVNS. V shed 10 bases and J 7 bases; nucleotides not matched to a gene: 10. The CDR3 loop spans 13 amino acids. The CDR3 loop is CATRDRGPGEQYF. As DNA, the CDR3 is TGTGCCACCCGGGACAGGGGCCCTGGGGAGCAGTACTTC.

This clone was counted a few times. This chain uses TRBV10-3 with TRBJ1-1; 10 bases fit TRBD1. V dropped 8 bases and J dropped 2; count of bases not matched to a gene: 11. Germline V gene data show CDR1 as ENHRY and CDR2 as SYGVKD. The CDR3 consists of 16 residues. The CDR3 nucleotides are TGTGCCATCCTCCCTTCCCGGACAGGGGGAAACACTGAAGCTTTCTTT. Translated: CAILPSRTGGNTEAFF.

The chain's CDR3 is CASSVDRATDTQYF. The CDR3 region has the DNA TGTGCCAGCAGCGTAGACAGGGCCACAGATACGCAGTATTTT. The rearrangement links TRBV9 to TRBJ2-3; perhaps TRBD1 as D (6 bases). The CDR3 extends over 14 amino acids. V shed 0 bases and J shed 2 bases, with 7 bases lying between them. From germline, CDR1 is SGDLS and CDR2 YYNGEE.

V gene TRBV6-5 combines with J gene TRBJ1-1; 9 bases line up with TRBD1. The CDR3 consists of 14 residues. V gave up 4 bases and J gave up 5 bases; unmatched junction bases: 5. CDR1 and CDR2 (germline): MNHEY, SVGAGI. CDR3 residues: CASSFGQGRTEAFF. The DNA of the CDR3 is TGTGCCAGCAGTTTTGGACAGGGGCGGACTGAAGCTTTCTTT.

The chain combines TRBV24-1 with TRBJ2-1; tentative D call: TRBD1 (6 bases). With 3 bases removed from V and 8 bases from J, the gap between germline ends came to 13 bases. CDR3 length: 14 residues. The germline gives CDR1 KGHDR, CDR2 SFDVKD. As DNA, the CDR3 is TGTGCCACCAGTGATCTGGGGGCCCTCCATGAGCAGTTCTTC. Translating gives CATSDLGALHEQFF.

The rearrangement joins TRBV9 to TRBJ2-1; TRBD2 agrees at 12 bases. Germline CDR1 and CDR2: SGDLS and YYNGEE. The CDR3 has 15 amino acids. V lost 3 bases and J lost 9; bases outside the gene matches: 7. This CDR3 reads CASSASGRDHGEQFF. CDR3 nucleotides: TGTGCCAGCAGCGCTAGCGGGAGGGATCACGGTGAGCAGTTCTTC.

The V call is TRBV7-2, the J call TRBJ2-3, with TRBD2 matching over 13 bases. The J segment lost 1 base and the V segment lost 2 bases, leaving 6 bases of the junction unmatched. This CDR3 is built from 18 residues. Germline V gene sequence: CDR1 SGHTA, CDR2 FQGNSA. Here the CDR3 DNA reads TGTGCCAGCAGCTTACGGGTTGGACTAGCGGGAGGCACAGATACGCAGTATTTT. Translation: CASSLRVGLAGGTDTQYF.